A selection of T cell receptor beta chains follows, all from one sample in a study of cytomegalovirus exposure and HLA in healthy donors. TCRdb's copy holds only in-frame clones and misses some; the assay was immunoSEQ multiplex PCR. In the table there are about 180,000 clones, over 70% of which are singletons. Material for sequencing was PBMCs. These receptors were collected from a woman aged 60-70 years in good health and CMV-seropositive. Both conserved end residues are part of each CDR3. D genes are given only for firm matches. Clone size is shown for a subset of rows, as once, few, many or a class of expanded clone.

>TRBV28|.|TRBD2|TRBJ2-5
CASSNSLAGGETQYF
TGTGCCAGCAGTAACTCACTAGCGGGAGGTGAGACCCAGTACTTC
>TRBV7-8|.|.|TRBJ1-2
CASSLADGGHYGYTF
TGTGCCAGCAGCTTAGCGGACGGGGGTCACTATGGCTACACCTTC
>TRBV18|.|TRBD2|TRBJ2-3
CASSSLAGGPTDTQYF
TGTGCCAGCTCGTCACTAGCGGGGGGGCCAACAGATACGCAGTATTTT
>TRBV13|.|TRBD2|TRBJ2-7
CASSLGLWTSGRPFEQYF
TGTGCCAGCAGCTTAGGCCTATGGACTAGCGGGAGGCCCTTTGAGCAGTACTTC
>TRBV19|once|.|TRBJ2-1
CASRERAGDNEQFF
TGTGCCAGTAGGGAAAGGGCAGGGGACAATGAGCAGTTCTTC
>TRBV4-2|.|.|TRBJ1-2
CASSQDGYGYTF
TGTGCCAGCAGCCAAGACGGTTATGGCTACACCTTC
>TRBV9|.|TRBD2|TRBJ2-7
CASSVVSGSLNEQYF
TGTGCCAGCAGCGTAGTGAGCGGGAGTTTGAACGAGCAGTACTTC
>TRBV9|.|.|TRBJ2-1
CASSETRGEQFF
TGTGCCAGCAGCGAGACCCGGGGTGAGCAGTTCTTC
>TRBV28|.|TRBD2|TRBJ2-3
CASRPPGTSGGKGPSTDTQYF
TGTGCCAGCAGACCTCCTGGGACTAGCGGCGGTAAGGGACCTAGCACAGATACGCAGTATTTT
>TRBV19|.|.|TRBJ1-5
CASSIVSNNQPQHF
TGTGCCAGTAGTATCGTCTCTAATAATCAGCCCCAGCATTTT
>TRBV2|.|TRBD2|TRBJ2-1
CASSASGTSGHSSYNEQFF
TGTGCCAGCAGTGCATCCGGGACTAGCGGGCACAGCTCCTACAATGAGCAGTTCTTC
>TRBV4-1|.|TRBD1|TRBJ2-1
CASSQGQGSIYNEQFF
TGCGCCAGCAGCCAAGGACAGGGTTCGATCTACAATGAGCAGTTCTTC
>TRBV5-1|few|.|TRBJ1-1
CASSLPGQNEAFF
TGCGCCAGCAGCCTCCCGGGACAAAATGAAGCTTTCTTT
>TRBV7-2|once|TRBD2|TRBJ2-7
CASSLEGGGPPMEQYF
TGTGCCAGCAGCTTAGAGGGCGGGGGGCCCCCAATGGAGCAGTACTTC
>TRBV5-1|.|TRBD2|TRBJ2-3
CASSPGLATDTQYF
TGCGCCAGCAGCCCGGGACTAGCGACAGATACGCAGTATTTT
>TRBV29-1|.|.|TRBJ2-1
CSVTHNEQFF
TGCAGCGTTACACACAATGAGCAGTTCTTC
>TRBV27|.|TRBD2|TRBJ2-7
CASRMTLTSGRYEQYF
TGTGCCAGCAGAATGACCCTGACTAGCGGGAGGTACGAGCAGTACTTC
>TRBV19|.|.|TRBJ2-1
CASSIDPSHRVLTYNEQFF
TGTGCCAGTAGTATAGATCCATCTCACAGGGTGTTAACCTACAATGAGCAGTTCTTC
>TRBV27|.|.|TRBJ1-1
CASSFDRMNTEAFF
TGTGCCAGCAGTTTCGACAGGATGAACACTGAAGCTTTCTTT
>TRBV25-1|.|TRBD1|TRBJ2-6
CASSEQGAGANGLTF
TGTGCCAGCAGTGAACAGGGGGCTGGGGCCAACGGCCTGACTTTC
>TRBV29-1|.|.|TRBJ1-1
CSVDRDTEAFF
TGCAGCGTTGACCGAGACACTGAAGCTTTCTTT
>TRBV30|.|.|TRBJ2-1
CAWSGLGRGSYNEQFF
TGTGCCTGGAGTGGCCTGGGTAGGGGCTCCTACAATGAGCAGTTCTTC
>TRBV7-7|.|TRBD1|TRBJ2-2
CASSPRGQGGAGELFF
TGTGCCAGCAGCCCGCGGGGACAGGGTGGCGCCGGGGAGCTGTTTTTT
>TRBV4-2|.|TRBD1|TRBJ2-3
CASSQGIGGTGDTQYF
TGTGCCAGCAGCCAAGGGATCGGGGGGACAGGGGATACGCAGTATTTT
>TRBV7-8|.|.|TRBJ2-7
CASSLDQGQGSSYEQYF
TGTGCCAGCAGCTTAGACCAGGGGCAGGGGAGCTCCTACGAGCAGTACTTC
>TRBV29-1|.|.|TRBJ1-1
CSVVTGRVGTEAFF
TGCAGCGTTGTTACAGGCAGGGTGGGCACTGAAGCTTTCTTT
>TRBV5-1|.|TRBD2|TRBJ2-1
CASSFPSGSYNEQFF
TGCGCCAGCAGCTTCCCTAGCGGCTCCTACAATGAGCAGTTCTTC
>TRBV28|.|.|TRBJ2-5
CASNTGFEETQYF
TGTGCCAGCAACACAGGCTTCGAAGAGACCCAGTACTTC
>TRBV6-6|.|.|TRBJ2-3
CATRVSGTDTQYF
TGTGCCACCAGGGTCTCGGGGACAGATACGCAGTATTTT
>TRBV18|once|.|TRBJ1-1
CASSPSGQPNTEAFF
TGTGCCAGCTCACCCTCCGGACAGCCGAACACTGAAGCTTTCTTT
>TRBV5-4|.|TRBD1|TRBJ2-5
CASSLGQGTSRETQYF
TGTGCCAGCAGCTTGGGACAGGGTACCTCGAGAGAGACCCAGTACTTC
>TRBV2|few|.|TRBJ2-1
CASSTEPYNEQFF
TGTGCCAGCAGTACTGAGCCCTACAATGAGCAGTTCTTC
>TRBV4-1|.|.|TRBJ2-7
CASSLQRETGSYEQYF
TGCGCCAGCAGCCTACAGCGCGAGACAGGCTCCTACGAGCAGTACTTC
>TRBV2|.|.|TRBJ2-7
CASSEQGPQQYF
TGTGCCAGCAGTGAACAGGGGCCCCAGCAGTACTTC
>TRBV6-6|.|.|TRBJ1-2
CASSYLGRNYGYTF
TGTGCCAGCAGTTACTTAGGGAGAAACTATGGCTACACCTTC
>TRBV18|.|.|TRBJ1-2
CASSLQGHYGYTF
TGTGCCAGCTCTCTACAGGGTCACTACGGCTACACCTTC
>TRBV30|.|.|TRBJ1-2
CAWSRGSLYGYTF
TGTGCCTGGAGTAGGGGGTCGTTGTATGGCTACACCTTC
>TRBV2|.|.|TRBJ2-2
CASSDQTVAGELFF
TGTGCCAGCAGTGATCAGACTGTTGCCGGGGAGCTGTTTTTT
>TRBV18|.|.|TRBJ2-2
CASSPPSNTGELFF
TGTGCCAGCTCACCGCCGAGTAACACCGGGGAGCTGTTTTTT
>TRBV2|.|.|TRBJ1-1
CASSVGGAITEAFF
TGTGCCAGCAGTGTTGGGGGCGCGATCACTGAAGCTTTCTTT
>TRBV11-2|.|.|TRBJ2-7
CASSFPRAPYEQYF
TGTGCCAGCAGCTTCCCTAGAGCCCCTTACGAGCAGTACTTC
>TRBV5-1|.|TRBD2|TRBJ2-1
CASSFGTSGGLIDEQFF
TGCGCCAGCAGCTTCGGAACTAGCGGGGGGTTGATTGATGAGCAGTTCTTC
>TRBV28|.|TRBD1|TRBJ1-5
CASSLGQGGRQPQHF
TGTGCCAGCAGCCTGGGACAGGGCGGTCGTCAGCCCCAGCATTTT
>TRBV6-5|.|TRBD1|TRBJ1-2
CASSYRTTGHYGYTF
TGTGCCAGCAGTTACCGAACGACAGGGCACTATGGCTACACCTTC
>TRBV18|.|TRBD1|TRBJ1-5
CASSSVQGVSGNQPQHF
TGTGCCAGCTCATCCGTCCAGGGGGTCTCGGGAAATCAGCCCCAGCATTTT
>TRBV2|once|.|TRBJ1-2
CASSDSPFYGYTF
TGTGCCAGCAGTGATTCTCCTTTCTATGGCTACACCTTC
>TRBV2|few|.|TRBJ2-5
CASSEVGSVQETQYF
TGTGCCAGCAGTGAAGTCGGTAGCGTCCAAGAGACCCAGTACTTC
>TRBV30|.|TRBD1|TRBJ1-6
CAWTGQGANRGSPLHF
TGTGCCTGGACGGGACAGGGGGCGAATAGGGGTTCACCCCTCCACTTT
>TRBV6-6|.|TRBD1|TRBJ1-6
CASTDLTGYESPLHF
TGTGCCAGCACCGACTTGACAGGGTATGAGTCACCCCTCCACTTT
>TRBV28|.|.|TRBJ2-5
CASGPGGFKDQETQYF
TGTGCCAGCGGCCCCGGCGGTTTCAAGGACCAAGAGACCCAGTACTTC
>TRBV30|few|.|TRBJ1-4
CAWSVDWGGSGEKLFF
TGTGCCTGGAGTGTAGACTGGGGGGGATCTGGTGAAAAACTGTTTTTT
>TRBV5-1|once|TRBD2|TRBJ2-5
CASRYSGSQETQYF
TGCGCCAGTCGATATAGCGGGAGCCAAGAGACCCAGTACTTC